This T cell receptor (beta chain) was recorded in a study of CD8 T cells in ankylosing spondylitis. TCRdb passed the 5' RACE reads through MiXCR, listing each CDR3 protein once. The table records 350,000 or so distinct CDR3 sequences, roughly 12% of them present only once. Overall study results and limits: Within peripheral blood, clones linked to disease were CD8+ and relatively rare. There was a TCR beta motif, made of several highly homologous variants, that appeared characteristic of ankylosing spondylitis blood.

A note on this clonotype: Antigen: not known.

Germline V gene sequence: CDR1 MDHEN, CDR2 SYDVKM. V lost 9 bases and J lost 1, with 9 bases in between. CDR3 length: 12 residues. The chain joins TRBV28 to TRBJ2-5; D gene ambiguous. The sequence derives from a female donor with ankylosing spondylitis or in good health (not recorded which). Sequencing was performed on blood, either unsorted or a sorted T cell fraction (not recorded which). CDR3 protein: CASRRGQETQYF. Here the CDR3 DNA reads TGTGCCAGTCGACGAGGCCAAGAGACCCAGTACTTC.